This is a list of T cell receptor beta chains from one sample in a study of T cell repertoires in ileal Crohn's disease. TCRdb's copy holds only in-frame clones and misses some; the assay was immunoSEQ multiplex PCR. The sample shows some 17,000 clones, about 90% of them seen only once. Material: ileal tissue. Every receptor here comes from an adult with Crohn's disease. The CDR3 runs from the conserved cysteine through the conserved F or W. Each record gives: V gene, clone size, J gene, D gene, CDR3 protein, CDR3 DNA. A D gene is named only where the DNA matches it firmly. The listing skips clone size in some rows; elsewhere it reads once, few, many or a size class.

v_gene: TRBV18; abundance: once; j_gene: TRBJ1-5; d_gene: NA; CDR3aa: CASSATQGQQPQHF; CDR3nt: TGTGCCAGCTCGGCCACCCAGGGGCAGCAGCCCCAGCATTTT
v_gene: TRBV15; abundance: NA; j_gene: TRBJ2-1; d_gene: TRBD1; CDR3aa: CATSRAGTGSYNEQFF; CDR3nt: TGTGCCACCAGCAGGGCCGGGACAGGGAGCTACAATGAGCAGTTCTTC
v_gene: TRBV30; abundance: NA; j_gene: TRBJ1-2; d_gene: TRBD1; CDR3aa: CAWIGQGLYGYTF; CDR3nt: TGTGCCTGGATCGGACAGGGCCTCTATGGCTACACCTTC
v_gene: TRBV6-1; abundance: NA; j_gene: TRBJ1-4; d_gene: NA; CDR3aa: CASNTGWRMNEKLFF; CDR3nt: TGTGCCAGCAACACCGGGTGGCGGATGAATGAAAAACTGTTTTTT
v_gene: TRBV11-1; abundance: NA; j_gene: TRBJ2-7; d_gene: TRBD2; CDR3aa: CASSLGWTSGLEQYF; CDR3nt: TGTGCCAGCAGCTTAGGGTGGACTAGCGGTTTGGAGCAGTACTTC
v_gene: TRBV5-4; abundance: NA; j_gene: TRBJ2-7; d_gene: NA; CDR3aa: CASSMTPSYEQYF; CDR3nt: TGTGCCAGCAGCATGACTCCCTCCTACGAGCAGTACTTC
v_gene: TRBV30; abundance: NA; j_gene: TRBJ2-1; d_gene: TRBD2; CDR3aa: CAWRRLADYNEQFF; CDR3nt: TGTGCCTGGAGGAGACTAGCGGACTACAATGAGCAGTTCTTC
v_gene: TRBV5-1; abundance: NA; j_gene: TRBJ2-5; d_gene: TRBD1; CDR3aa: CASSAGQGGETQYF; CDR3nt: TGCGCCAGCAGCGCGGGACAGGGGGGCGAGACCCAGTACTTC
v_gene: TRBV19; abundance: NA; j_gene: TRBJ1-3; d_gene: NA; CDR3aa: CASNEVAGNTIYF; CDR3nt: TGTGCCAGTAACGAAGTAGCCGGAAACACCATATATTTT
v_gene: TRBV5-1; abundance: NA; j_gene: TRBJ1-3; d_gene: TRBD1; CDR3aa: CASSLGAGTGQRNTIYF; CDR3nt: TGCGCCAGCAGCTTGGGGGCCGGGACAGGGCAGAGAAACACCATATATTTT
v_gene: TRBV6-6; abundance: NA; j_gene: TRBJ2-2; d_gene: TRBD2; CDR3aa: CASSGGLAGSTGELFF; CDR3nt: TGTGCCAGCAGTGGCGGACTAGCGGGAAGCACCGGGGAGCTGTTTTTT
v_gene: TRBV6-5; abundance: NA; j_gene: TRBJ1-4; d_gene: NA; CDR3aa: CASSYKGLTEKLFF; CDR3nt: TGTGCCAGCAGTTACAAAGGACTCACTGAAAAACTGTTTTTT
v_gene: TRBV23-1; abundance: NA; j_gene: TRBJ1-1; d_gene: NA; CDR3aa: CASPSGVGRGTEAFF; CDR3nt: TGCGCCAGCCCGTCAGGGGTGGGGCGCGGGACTGAAGCTTTCTTT
v_gene: TRBV6-4; abundance: NA; j_gene: TRBJ2-3; d_gene: TRBD2; CDR3aa: CASSDSAGATDTQYF; CDR3nt: TGTGCCAGCAGTGACTCAGCGGGAGCCACAGATACGCAGTATTTT
v_gene: TRBV5-1; abundance: NA; j_gene: TRBJ2-7; d_gene: NA; CDR3aa: CASSSDTSYEQYF; CDR3nt: TGCGCCAGCAGCTCTGACACGTCCTACGAGCAGTACTTC
v_gene: TRBV27; abundance: NA; j_gene: TRBJ1-1; d_gene: NA; CDR3aa: CASKGLNTEAFF; CDR3nt: TGTGCCAGCAAGGGGCTGAACACTGAAGCTTTCTTT
v_gene: TRBV4-2; abundance: once; j_gene: TRBJ2-7; d_gene: NA; CDR3aa: CASSQDLQTYEQYF; CDR3nt: TGTGCCAGCAGCCAAGATCTGCAGACCTACGAGCAGTACTTC
v_gene: TRBV6-1; abundance: NA; j_gene: TRBJ1-5; d_gene: NA; CDR3aa: CASSDGRVSQPQHF; CDR3nt: TGTGCCAGCAGTGACGGCAGGGTCAGTCAGCCCCAGCATTTT
v_gene: TRBV27; abundance: NA; j_gene: TRBJ1-1; d_gene: TRBD1; CDR3aa: CASSSHRGTNTEAFF; CDR3nt: TGTGCCAGCAGTTCCCACAGGGGGACGAACACTGAAGCTTTCTTT
v_gene: TRBV7-3; abundance: NA; j_gene: TRBJ2-1; d_gene: TRBD2; CDR3aa: CASSLKFSSGRSYNEQFF; CDR3nt: TGTGCCAGCAGCTTAAAGTTTAGTAGCGGGAGGTCCTACAATGAGCAGTTCTTC
v_gene: TRBV4-1; abundance: few; j_gene: TRBJ2-4; d_gene: TRBD1; CDR3aa: CASSYTRQGLWHIQYF; CDR3nt: TGCGCCAGCAGCTACACGCGACAGGGGTTGTGGCACATTCAGTACTTC
v_gene: TRBV7-9; abundance: NA; j_gene: TRBJ1-1; d_gene: NA; CDR3aa: CASSPTGNTEAFF; CDR3nt: TGTGCCAGCAGCCCGACAGGGAACACTGAAGCTTTCTTT
v_gene: TRBV25-1; abundance: few; j_gene: TRBJ2-1; d_gene: TRBD2; CDR3aa: CASSDWTSGYNEQFF; CDR3nt: TGTGCCAGCAGTGACTGGACTAGCGGATACAATGAGCAGTTCTTC
v_gene: TRBV7-3; abundance: NA; j_gene: TRBJ1-2; d_gene: NA; CDR3aa: CASTPFGRYGYTF; CDR3nt: TGTGCCAGCACCCCCTTCGGGAGGTATGGCTACACCTTC
v_gene: TRBV19; abundance: NA; j_gene: TRBJ1-2; d_gene: NA; CDR3aa: CATSTTRPTNYGYTF; CDR3nt: TGTGCCACCTCCACGACTCGGCCCACTAACTATGGCTACACCTTC
v_gene: TRBV4-1; abundance: NA; j_gene: TRBJ2-5; d_gene: NA; CDR3aa: CASSQDSLERETQYF; CDR3nt: TGCGCCAGCAGCCAAGATAGTCTAGAGCGAGAGACCCAGTACTTC
v_gene: TRBV29-1; abundance: NA; j_gene: TRBJ2-3; d_gene: NA; CDR3aa: CSVGWAGRATDTQYF; CDR3nt: TGCAGCGTTGGGTGGGCTGGCAGGGCCACGGATACGCAGTATTTT
v_gene: TRBV5-4; abundance: NA; j_gene: TRBJ2-7; d_gene: TRBD1; CDR3aa: CASSSGLGQVGYEQYF; CDR3nt: TGTGCCAGCAGCTCTGGCCTGGGACAGGTGGGGTACGAGCAGTACTTC
v_gene: TRBV10-3; abundance: NA; j_gene: TRBJ2-7; d_gene: TRBD1; CDR3aa: CAIRPGQGLYEQYF; CDR3nt: TGTGCCATCAGGCCGGGACAGGGGTTGTACGAGCAGTACTTC